This T cell receptor (beta chain) was documented in a study of T cells after yellow fever vaccination. Study-wide background: With SMART-Seq v4 Ultra Low Input, the fractions containing low cell numbers were prepared. Study-wide results and limits: Weaker overall, the secondary response nonetheless peaked faster (day 5 versus 15). Most primary-vaccination clones recurred post-booster (under 98% CD4, 88% CD8). Clonotypes appearing in both CD4 and CD8 compartments existed, and their share was small.

From germline, CDR1 is SGHRS and CDR2 YFSETQ. V lost 5 bases to trimming and J lost 5 bases; unmatched junction nucleotides: 13. CDR3 size: 18 residues. From the 5' RACE reads, TCRdb called clonotypes with MiXCR, one entry per CDR3 protein. The sample has about 350,000 distinct CDR3 sequences; 11% are singletons. Regarding this clonotype: What it binds is not known.

This receptor was identified in a young man who received the YFV17D yellow fever vaccine. The sequencing used PBMCs, collected on the day of the first yellow fever vaccination. The V and J genes are TRBV5-1 and TRBJ1-4; 12 positions match TRBD1. The CDR3, as DNA: TGCGCCAGCAGTCTGACCGGGACAGGGGGCGCGAGAAATGAAAAACTGTTTTTT. Protein: CASSLTGTGGARNEKLFF.